The clone carrying this T cell receptor (beta chain) was counted ten times or more. This sample was included in a study of T cells after yellow fever vaccination. The CDR3 loop spans 14 amino acids. Per germline, CDR1 LGHNA and CDR2 YSLEER. V gave up 5 bases and J gave up 14 bases; unmatched junction bases: 10. TCRdb processed the 5' RACE reads anew with MiXCR; each CDR3 protein has one entry. The table lists around 70,000 distinct CDR3 sequences, roughly 6.9% of them singletons. J is TRBJ1-5 and V is TRBV4-3; TRBD1 matches at 12 bases. The sample in question was CD8+ T cells sorted from PBMCs, obtained 5 to 6 days after the first yellow fever vaccination. The clonotype comes from a man aged 18 to 29 who received the YFV17D yellow fever vaccine. CDR3 in DNA: TGCGCCAGCAGCGCCGGGACAGGGGGCGAAAAGAAGCATTTT. Protein product: CASSAGTGGEKKHF.